This T cell receptor beta chain was retrieved from a study of cytomegalovirus exposure and HLA in healthy donors. Findings and caveats of the study: 150 to 200 TCR beta chains were listed as cytomegalovirus-associated.

PCR was performed using 60 Vbeta and 13 Jbeta primers. Clones were read by immunoSEQ multiplex PCR, and TCRdb kept only the in-frame ones, dropping some. The table records over 65,000 clones, around 72% of them present only once. As regards this clone: As yet, its antigen is unknown.

Trimming cost V 4 bases and J 4 bases; bases outside gene matches: 3. The CDR3 covers 13 residues. Looked up from germline, CDR1 is SGHDT and CDR2 is YYEEEE. V usage is TRBV5-6 and J usage is TRBJ1-2, with 8 bases aligning to TRBD1. The sample consisted of PBMCs. The sequence derives from a woman under 40 in good health and CMV-seropositive. In DNA, the CDR3 is TGTGCCAGCAGCGTCGGGACAGGCTATGGCTACACCTTC. Its protein is CASSVGTGYGYTF. Using reference TRBV5-6 and TRBJ1-2 for the parts outside the CDR3, the full variable domain is DAGVTQSPTHLIKTRGQQVTLRCSPKSGHDTVSWYQQALGQGPQFIFQYYEEEERQRGNFPDRFSGHQFPNYSSELNVNALLLGDSALYLCASSVGTGYGYTFGSGTRLTVV.